This record concerns one T cell receptor beta chain sequence. Its antigen is undetermined. Unique molecular identifiers were included in an RNA-based 3' RACE TCR library. MiXCR, applied by TCRdb to the 3' RACE reads, yields one record per CDR3 protein. The sample has about 86,000 distinct CDR3 sequences, 6% to 8.5% seen once. The treatment: PENTA 11 planned treatment interruption arm or continuous ART arm. This sample is drawn from a study of HIV-infected children after antiretroviral therapy interruption. Whole-study context: Interruption-arm sampling covered weeks 0, 12, interruption end (24 or 48), and about 3 years post-study. Findings of the study overall: Some non-naive CD45RA+ T cells might be present among sorted naive cells. After treatment interruption started, naive CD4+ CDR3 overlap across time points dropped.

The germline V gene encodes CDR1 KGHDR and CDR2 SFDVKD. There are 13 residues in the CDR3. Trimming shortened V by 8 bases and J by 0 bases, and 8 bases separated the two germline ends. V and J are TRBV24-1 and TRBJ2-3, with a possible D match to TRBD2 (6 bases). The receptor comes from a pool of human donors with HIV. The sequences come from CD45RA+ CD4+ T cells from PBMCs, pooled from several time points, collected from a donor given antiretroviral therapy, either interrupted or continuous. Subset in this sample: naive CD4+ CD45RA+ CD45RO- T cells. CDR3 residues: CATKEGSTDTQYF. The CDR3 coding sequence is TGTGCCACCAAGGAGGGGAGCACAGATACGCAGTATTTT.